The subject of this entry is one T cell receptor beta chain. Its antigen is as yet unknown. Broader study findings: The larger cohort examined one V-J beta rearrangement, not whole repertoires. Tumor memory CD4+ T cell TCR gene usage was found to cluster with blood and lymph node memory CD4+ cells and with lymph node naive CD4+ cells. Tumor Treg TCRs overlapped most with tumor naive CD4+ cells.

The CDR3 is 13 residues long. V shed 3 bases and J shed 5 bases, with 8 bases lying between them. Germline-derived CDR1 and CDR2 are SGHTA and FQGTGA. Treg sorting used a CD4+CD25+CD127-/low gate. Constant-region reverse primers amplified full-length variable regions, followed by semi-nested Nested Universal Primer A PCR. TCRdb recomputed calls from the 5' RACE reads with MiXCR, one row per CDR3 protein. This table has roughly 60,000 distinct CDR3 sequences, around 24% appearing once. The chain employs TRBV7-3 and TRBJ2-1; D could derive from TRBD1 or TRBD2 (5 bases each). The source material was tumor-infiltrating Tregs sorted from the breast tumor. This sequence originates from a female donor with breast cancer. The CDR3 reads CASSLGVHNEQFF. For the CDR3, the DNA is TGTGCCAGCAGCTTGGGGGTCCACAATGAGCAGTTCTTC. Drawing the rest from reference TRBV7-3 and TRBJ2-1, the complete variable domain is GAGVSQTPSNKVTEKGKYVELRCDPISGHTALYWYRQSLGQGPEFLIYFQGTGAADDSGLPNDRFFAVRPEGSVSTLKIQRTERGDSAVYLCASSLGVHNEQFFGPGTRLTVL.